The 24 T cell receptor beta chains reported below all come from one sample, sequenced in a study of early T cells in non-severe SARS-CoV-2 infection. TCRdb passed the 5' RACE reads through MiXCR, listing each CDR3 protein once. The sample lists tens of thousands of distinct CDR3 sequences; approximately 6% were seen once. The sequenced sample consisted of whole blood. These receptors originate from an adult who was a healthcare worker with PCR-confirmed SARS-CoV-2 infection or an uninfected control (not recorded which).

This clonotype was seen at least ten times. The chain employs TRBV4-1 and TRBJ1-1; no clear D. Germline V gene lookup returns CDR1 MGHRA and CDR2 YSYEKL. V dropped 4 bases and J dropped 0 bases, with 18 bases sitting between them. CDR3 length: 17 amino acids. The CDR3 DNA reads as TGCGCCAGCAGCCCCCCCCCGGAACCTGCCTTGAACACTGAAGCTTTCTTT. It specifies CASSPPPEPALNTEAFF.

This clonotype was picked up a small number of times. V gene TRBV5-5 combines with J gene TRBJ1-4; D not certain. The CDR3 is made up of 14 amino acids. Trimming took off 4 bases at V and 4 bases at J, with 11 bases between the two ends. Germline-derived CDR1 and CDR2 are SGHKS and YYEKEE (reference sequence). The CDR3 DNA follows: TGTGCCAGCAGCGCATTTGGCAGTAATGAAAAACTGTTTTTT. It yields the protein CASSAFGSNEKLFF.

This clonotype was detected many times. The V gene is TRBV6-1, the J gene TRBJ2-3; 12 positions agree with TRBD1. Looked up from germline, CDR1 is MNHNS and CDR2 is SASEGT. This CDR3 spans 15 amino acids. V gave up 6 bases and J gave up 3 bases; unmatched junction bases: 4. This chain's CDR3 is CASSGDRGRTDTQYF. The CDR3 DNA reads as TGTGCCAGCAGCGGGGACAGGGGGCGTACAGATACGCAGTATTTT.

This clonotype has ten or more counts. CDR3 sequence reads: CASSVVRGDSTQYF. CDR3 nucleotide sequence: TGTGCCAGCAGCGTAGTACGTGGGGACAGCACGCAGTATTTT. The V gene is TRBV11-2, the J gene TRBJ2-3; 7 nucleotides align to TRBD1. This CDR3 is built from 14 residues. The germline gives CDR1 SGHAT, CDR2 FQNNGV. Trimming removed 5 bases from V and 9 bases from J; junction bases left unmatched: 11. The entire variable domain, with the rest obtained from reference TRBV11-2 and TRBJ2-3, is as follows: EAGVAQSPRYKIIEKRQSVAFWCNPISGHATLYWYQQILGQGPKLLIQFQNNGVVDDSQLPKDRFSAERLKGVDSTLKIQPAKLEDSAVYLCASSVVRGDSTQYFGPGTRLTVL.

This clonotype came up a few times. This sequence may be a read error, since a much larger clone differs from it by one base. This rearrangement joins TRBV28 to TRBJ2-1; possible D gene TRBD1, 5 bases. The CDR3 runs 16 residues. Germline CDR1 is MDHEN and CDR2 is SYDVKM. V was shortened by 2 bases and J by 5 bases, with 16 bases between the two germline ends. DNA of the CDR3: TGTGCCAGCAGTTTAAAGGGGTCCAACCCCGACAATGAGCAGTTCTTC. As protein: CASSLKGSNPDNEQFF.

V and J are TRBV12-3 or TRBV12-4 and TRBJ2-2; D not certain. V was trimmed by 3 bases and J by 3 bases, leaving 11 bases between them. The CDR3 sequence is 15 residues long. For the CDR3, the DNA is TGTGCCAGCAGTTTTTCCGTACGCTACACCGGGGAGCTGTTTTTT. Amino acids: CASSFSVRYTGELFF.

This clonotype was recorded many times. V usage is TRBV10-1 and J usage is TRBJ1-1; D uncertain. The germline CDR1 and CDR2 sequences are WNHNN and SYGVQD (reference sequence). V was pared by 0 bases and J by 3 bases, with 5 bases between. The length of the CDR3 is 13 residues. The DNA of the CDR3 is TGCGCCAGCAGTGAGTCGTCGTACACTGAAGCTTTCTTT. It yields the protein CASSESSYTEAFF.

This clonotype was recorded at least ten times. The CDR3 DNA follows: TGTGCTAGTGGTTTAGAAGCCTTGGGTGGAAACACCATATATTTT. Protein sequence: CASGLEALGGNTIYF. The chain uses TRBV12-5 and TRBJ1-3; D not certain. Germline V gene lookup returns CDR1 LGHNT and CDR2 FRNRAP. The CDR3 is 15 amino acids. V was pared by 3 bases and J by 3 bases, with 12 bases between.

This clonotype was counted at least ten times. The chain links TRBV30 to TRBJ2-7, with TRBD2 identical over 9 bases. Germline CDR1 GTSNPN, CDR2 SVGIG (reference sequence). The length of the CDR3 is 15 residues. V lost 2 bases and J lost 5; bases outside the gene matches: 10. The CDR3 reads CAWSLSVGTSNEQYF. The CDR3 bases are TGTGCCTGGAGTCTCAGTGTCGGGACTAGCAACGAGCAGTACTTC. The variable domain in full, with the rest retrieved from reference TRBV30 and TRBJ2-7, is SQTIHQWPATLVQPVGSPLSLECTVEGTSNPNLYWYRQAAGRGLQLLFYSVGIGQISSEVPQNLSASRPQDRQFILSSKKLLLSDSGFYLCAWSLSVGTSNEQYFGPGTRLTVT.

There are many counts of this clonotype. This chain links TRBV6-1 with TRBJ2-7, with D unclear. V shed 7 bases and J shed 0 bases, with 7 bases lying between them. CDR1 is MNHNS, CDR2 SASEGT, per germline. This CDR3 comprises 12 residues. CDR3 protein: CASTSGSYEQYF. DNA for the CDR3: TGTGCCAGCACCTCCGGCTCCTACGAGCAGTACTTC.

This chain links TRBV7-2 with TRBJ2-5; the match to TRBD2 covers 10 bases. Trimming removed 2 bases from V and 1 base from J; junction bases left unmatched: 4. There are 16 residues in the CDR3. Germline V gene sequence: CDR1 SGHTA, CDR2 FQGNSA. Here the CDR3 reads CASSLYRLAGQETQYF. CDR3 nucleotide sequence: TGTGCCAGCAGCTTATATCGACTAGCGGGCCAAGAGACCCAGTACTTC.

The sample holds many counts of this clonotype. The chain employs TRBV20-1 and TRBJ2-5, with D perhaps given as TRBD1 or TRBD2 (6 bases each). V dropped 0 bases and J dropped 4 bases, with 18 bases sitting between them. The length of the CDR3 is 16 residues. Germline V gives CDR1 DFQATT, CDR2 SNEGSKA (reference sequence). CDR3 sequence reads: CSARDGGTTKRETQYF. CDR3 DNA: TGCAGTGCTAGAGATGGCGGGACAACCAAACGAGAGACCCAGTACTTC.

CDR3 sequence (DNA): TGCAGTGCTAGAGCCAGCGGGGGTGGCGAGCAGAAAATATACAATGAGCAGTTCTTC. It translates to CSARASGGGEQKIYNEQFF. This chain connects TRBV20-1 to TRBJ2-1; 8 bases match TRBD2. CDR1 is DFQATT, CDR2 SNEGSKA, per germline (reference sequence). J gave up 4 bases and V 1 base, and 18 bases lay outside the gene matches. CDR3 size: 19 residues.

The table lists this clonotype with many counts. The V call is TRBV5-1, the J call TRBJ2-1; no clear D. Trimming took 0 bases from V and 10 from J, leaving 8 bases between them. CDR3 length equals 12 residues. The V gene's germline CDR1 is SGHRS and CDR2 YFSETQ. The CDR3 coding sequence is TGCGCCAGCAGCTTGGTGATGGGGGAGCAGTTCTTC. It codes for CASSLVMGEQFF.

This clonotype was seen a handful of times. The gene calls are TRBV6-6 and TRBJ1-4; D is unresolved. V was pared by 6 bases and J by 6 bases, with 14 bases between. The CDR3 is 14 residues long. The germline gives CDR1 MNHNY, CDR2 SVGAGI (reference sequence). The CDR3 region has the DNA TGTGCCAGCAGCCAAGGGAGTGTGGATGAAAAACTGTTTTTT. Its protein is CASSQGSVDEKLFF.

This clonotype was detected only a few times. The rearrangement links TRBV7-2 to TRBJ2-4; D unresolved. The CDR3 consists of 17 residues. Trimming removed 4 bases from V and 7 bases from J, with 23 bases in between. Germline CDR1 reads SGHTA; CDR2 reads FQGNSA. The CDR3 DNA reads as TGTGCCAGCAGCTCCATCCGGTCGCTCCTTGGTTCTAACATTCAGTACTTC. Protein sequence: CASSSIRSLLGSNIQYF.

This clonotype occurred a few times. The chain joins TRBV20-1 to TRBJ2-7; D is possibly TRBD2 (7 bases). The CDR3 is made up of 14 amino acids. The ends were cut back, 6 bases at V and 5 bases at J, with 20 bases in the middle. The V gene's germline CDR1 is DFQATT and CDR2 SNEGSKA (reference sequence). The CDR3 DNA follows: TGCAGTGCCCCGAGAGGGGGGGCTCTAAACGAGCAGTACTTC. This translates into CSAPRGGALNEQYF.

This clonotype was observed many times. The CDR3 is CASTSGTSGGDEQFF. In DNA form, the CDR3 reads TGTGCCAGTACCTCCGGGACTAGCGGGGGCGATGAGCAGTTCTTC. The J gene is TRBJ2-1, the V gene TRBV19, with TRBD2 matching 14 bases. This CDR3 region has 15 residues. The trim removed 7 bases at V and 8 bases at J, leaving 7 bases unmatched. Germline V gives CDR1 LNHDA, CDR2 SQIVND (reference sequence).

This clonotype was counted at least ten times. The chain uses TRBV29-1 and TRBJ1-1; D gene uncertain. Trimming took off 8 bases at V and 2 bases at J, with 12 bases between the two ends. The CDR3 covers 12 residues. Germline V CDR1 and CDR2: SQVTM, ANQGSEA. CDR3 region: CSLGRSNTEAFF. The CDR3 region has the DNA TGCAGCTTGGGCCGTAGTAACACTGAAGCTTTCTTT.

In this sample, this clonotype turned up many times. The chain couples TRBV30 to TRBJ2-2, with TRBD2 identical over 7 bases. J lost 0 bases, V lost 2 bases, and 3 bases had no gene match. The CDR3 extends over 15 amino acids. Germline CDR1 GTSNPN, CDR2 SVGIG (reference sequence). The DNA for the CDR3 is TGTGCCTGGAGTTTCGGGGGGACGAACACCGGGGAGCTGTTTTTT. Translating gives CAWSFGGTNTGELFF.

In this sample, this clonotype turned up a few times. The chain employs TRBV11-2 and TRBJ2-1; 14 bases are shared with TRBD2. Germline assignment: CDR1 SGHAT and CDR2 FQNNGV. The ends lost 5 bases at V and 8 bases at J; junction bases unmatched: 11. The CDR3 consists of 17 residues. The CDR3 here is CASSSGLAGGSRDEQFF. The CDR3 nucleotides read TGTGCCAGCAGCAGTGGACTAGCGGGGGGATCCCGGGATGAGCAGTTCTTC.

The chain employs TRBV20-1 and TRBJ2-3; D perhaps matches TRBD2 (7 bases). The length of the CDR3 is 16 residues. Trimming stripped 5 bases from V and 2 bases from J, with 20 bases between. Per the germline V gene, CDR1 is DFQATT and CDR2 is SNEGSKA (reference sequence). In DNA form, the CDR3 reads TGCAGTGCTTACAGCGCCGAGGGGGGGAACACAGATACGCAGTATTTT. This encodes CSAYSAEGGNTDTQYF.

In this sample, this clonotype turned up a few times. The V and J genes are TRBV6-1 and TRBJ2-2; 10 bases are shared with TRBD2. This CDR3 comprises 14 residues. Germline values: CDR1 MNHNS, CDR2 SASEGT. V gave up 4 bases and J gave up 4 bases; unmatched junction bases: 0. The CDR3 sequence is CASSGLAGTGELFF. CDR3 sequence (DNA): TGTGCCAGCAGTGGACTAGCGGGCACCGGGGAGCTGTTTTTT.

The chain links TRBV7-2 to TRBJ2-1; D may be TRBD1 or TRBD2 (5 bases each). V shed 3 bases and J shed 4 bases, with 16 bases lying between them. Germline V gives CDR1 SGHTA, CDR2 FQGNSA. This CDR3 contains 16 residues. The CDR3 nucleotides are TGTGCCAGCAGCTTGAGTAGAGGGGAAGGATACAATGAGCAGTTCTTC. It codes for CASSLSRGEGYNEQFF. Full variable domain (missing parts from reference TRBV7-2 and TRBJ2-1): GAGVSQSPSNKVTEKGKDVELRCDPISGHTALYWYRQSLGQGLEFLIYFQGNSAPDKSGLPSDRFSAERTGGSVSTLTIQRTQQEDSAVYLCASSLSRGEGYNEQFFGPGTRLTVL.